This TCR beta chain was sequenced in a study of shared clonotypes between healthy human individuals. Naive CD8 isolation took CD45RO-negative cells positively selected for CCR7 and excluded terminally differentiated effector memory CD45RA+ cells. Germline CDR1 KGHSH, CDR2 LQKENI. V was pared by 3 bases and J by 0 bases, with 15 bases between. The CDR3 spans 17 residues. Sequencing used immunoSEQ multiplex PCR; TCRdb keeps in-frame clones, though not all of them. The sample yields 2 million to 2.5 million clones, roughly 95% seen once. Sequencing input: naive CD8+ T cells sorted from blood. The clonotype originates from a man aged 18 to 29 in good health. The rearrangement joins TRBV18 to TRBJ1-5; weak D call: TRBD1 (5 bases). CDR3 loop: CASSPHYGGGSNQPQHF. The CDR3 DNA sequence: TGTGCCAGCTCACCCCACTACGGGGGAGGTAGCAATCAGCCCCAGCATTTT.